The 25 T cell receptor beta chains listed next were all sequenced from one sample in a study of T cell changes during pregnancy in multiple sclerosis. Assay used: immunoSEQ multiplex PCR; TCRdb lists only in-frame clones, some missing. Seen here are 25,000 to 30,000 clones, roughly 84% observed once, and the top ten hold more than 7.5%. The sequenced sample was CD8+ T cells from peripheral blood mononuclear cells, obtained after pregnancy. The receptors here all came from a female donor with multiple sclerosis, enrolled in a pregnancy study.

This clone has a single count. J is TRBJ1-4 and V is TRBV21-1. TRBV21-1 is a documented pseudogene. The CDR3 extends over 13 amino acids. Here the CDR3 DNA reads TGTGCCAGCAGAACGGGGATTGGGGAAAAACTGTTTTTT. Translated, it gives CASRTGIGEKLFF.

This chain uses TRBV27 with TRBJ2-1; TRBD1 is a possible D gene (5 bases). V lost 5 bases to trimming and J lost 8 bases, with 19 bases between them. The CDR3 is 15 residues long. The germline gives CDR1 MNHEY, CDR2 SMNVEV (reference sequence). CDR3 loop: CASSPDRPAYYEQFF. As DNA, the CDR3 is TGTGCCAGCAGTCCCGACAGACCCGCCTATTATGAGCAGTTCTTC.

The chain links TRBV4-1 to TRBJ2-7, with 8 bases fitting TRBD1. V lost 4 bases and J lost 5; bases outside the gene matches: 10. There are 15 residues in the CDR3. Looked up from germline, CDR1 is MGHRA and CDR2 is YSYEKL. The CDR3 DNA follows: TGCGCCAGCAGCCTAGGACAGGGAGCGATCCACGAGCAGTACTTC. Protein sequence: CASSLGQGAIHEQYF.

The chain links TRBV11-2 to TRBJ2-6; 8 bases line up with TRBD1. V lost 0 bases to trimming and J lost 1 base; unmatched junction nucleotides: 8. The CDR3 loop spans 19 amino acids. The V gene's germline CDR1 is SGHAT and CDR2 FQNNGV. The CDR3 is CASSLEPGGWSSGANVLTF. The DNA of the CDR3 is TGTGCCAGCAGCTTAGAACCAGGGGGCTGGAGTTCTGGGGCCAACGTCCTGACTTTC.

This clone has only a few counts. This chain connects TRBV9 to TRBJ1-6, with D hard to call. Trimming took off 0 bases at V and 9 bases at J, with 13 bases between the two ends. There are 15 residues in the CDR3. CDR1 and CDR2 (germline): SGDLS, YYNGEE. DNA of the CDR3: TGTGCCAGCAGCGTAGCGGGAAGGGCCGGTTCACCCCTCCACTTT. It yields the protein CASSVAGRAGSPLHF.

V and J are TRBV13 and TRBJ1-3; tentatively, D is TRBD1 (6 bases). Per the germline V gene, CDR1 is PRHDT and CDR2 is FYEKMQ (reference sequence). V was cut by 5 bases and J by 2 bases, with 16 bases left in between. The CDR3 spans 16 residues. The CDR3 DNA reads TGTGCCAGCAGCCCAAGCCAGGGGATCGCTGGAAACACCATATATTTT. It encodes CASSPSQGIAGNTIYF.

CDR3 amino acids: CASVEGRRDTQYF. In DNA form, the CDR3 reads TGCGCCAGCGTAGAGGGCAGACGAGATACGCAGTATTTT. The gene calls are TRBV10-1 and TRBJ2-3; D perhaps matches TRBD2 (5 bases). The V gene lost 8 bases and the J gene lost 5 bases, with 14 bases spanning the gap. Germline CDR1 reads WNHNN; CDR2 reads SYGVQD (reference sequence). The length of the CDR3 is 13 residues.

The J gene is TRBJ2-1, the V gene TRBV7-9; 9 positions match TRBD2. Germline-derived CDR1 and CDR2 are SEHNR and FQNEAQ (reference sequence). The CDR3 sequence is 16 residues long. V trimming: 5 bases; J trimming: 1 base; junction bases outside the gene matches: 6. The CDR3 region is CASSRTSAGSYNEQFF. The CDR3 nucleotides read TGTGCCAGCAGCAGGACTAGCGCGGGATCCTACAATGAGCAGTTCTTC. Drawing the rest from reference TRBV7-9 and TRBJ2-1, the complete variable domain is DTGVSQNPRHKITKRGQNVTFRCDPISEHNRLYWYRQTLGQGPEFLTYFQNEAQLEKSRLLSDRFSAERPKGSFSTLEIQRTEQGDSAMYLCASSRTSAGSYNEQFFGPGTRLTVL.

This chain uses TRBV27 with TRBJ2-2, with TRBD2 as a possible D gene (7 bases). Trimming shortened V by 2 bases and J by 7 bases, and 17 bases separated the two germline ends. This CDR3 has 16 residues. CDR1 is MNHEY, CDR2 SMNVEV, per germline (reference sequence). As DNA, the CDR3 is TGTGCCAGCAGTTTAGGAGGGGGGGCCGGTGACGGGGAGCTGTTTTTT. This encodes CASSLGGGAGDGELFF.

The V and J genes are TRBV7-9 and TRBJ2-1, with 8 bases lining up with TRBD1. Trimming at V came to 3 bases and at J to 3 bases, leaving 4 bases not matched to a gene. Per germline, CDR1 SEHNR and CDR2 FQNEAQ (reference sequence). The CDR3 has 15 residues. CDR3 loop: CASSLTGDFYNEQFF. The DNA of the CDR3 is TGTGCCAGCAGCTTGACAGGGGATTTCTACAATGAGCAGTTCTTC.

The V call is TRBV4-1, the J call TRBJ1-2; the D gene is possibly TRBD1 (5 bases). Trimming shortened V by 0 bases and J by 4 bases, and 9 bases separated the two germline ends. The CDR3 runs to 14 residues. Germline values: CDR1 MGHRA, CDR2 YSYEKL. The DNA for the CDR3 is TGCGCCAGCAGCCAAGATCCCGGGGGCTATGGCTACACCTTC. Protein product: CASSQDPGGYGYTF.

The chain joins TRBV6-4 to TRBJ2-1, with TRBD2 matching 16 bases. The CDR3 is 19 residues long. With V trimmed by 0 bases and J by 10 bases, 12 bases remained unmatched. Looked up from germline, CDR1 is MRHNA and CDR2 is SNTAGT. DNA for the CDR3: TGTGCCAGCAGTGACTCAAGAGGGACTAGCGGGGGGGCGGTGGACGAGCAGTTCTTC. It yields the protein CASSDSRGTSGGAVDEQFF.

The chain couples TRBV9 to TRBJ1-2; TRBD1 matches 8 bases. Germline V lookup: CDR1 SGDLS, CDR2 YYNGEE. The CDR3 totals 11 residues. Trimming cost V 8 bases and J 5 bases; bases outside gene matches: 2. The CDR3 sequence: CASTGGYGYTF. CDR3 in DNA: TGTGCCAGTACAGGGGGGTATGGCTACACCTTC.

The V call is TRBV30, the J call TRBJ1-5; 8 bases align to TRBD1. Looked up from germline, CDR1 is GTSNPN and CDR2 is SVGIG (reference sequence). CDR3 length equals 14 residues. Trimming removed 2 bases from V and 6 bases from J; junction bases left unmatched: 6. CDR3 protein: CAWSWDRTGQPQHF. CDR3 bases: TGTGCCTGGAGTTGGGACAGGACCGGTCAGCCCCAGCATTTT.

V gene TRBV2 combines with J gene TRBJ2-3, with 13 bases identical to TRBD2. The germline gives CDR1 SNHLY, CDR2 FYNNEI. After removal of 4 bases from V and 2 bases from J, the junction contained 6 bases not matched to a gene. The length of the CDR3 is 17 residues. In nucleotides, the CDR3 is TGTGCCAGCAGTGCCCTAACTAGCGGGGGGGCCACAGATACGCAGTATTTT. Residues: CASSALTSGGATDTQYF.

Only one count was recorded for this clone. The chain joins TRBV9 to TRBJ2-7; D is perhaps TRBD1 (6 bases). Germline values: CDR1 SGDLS, CDR2 YYNGEE. This CDR3 region has 15 residues. The germline V and J ends were trimmed by 7 bases and 2 bases, with 19 bases remaining between them. This CDR3 reads CASGLSGTPTYEQYF. The CDR3 DNA is TGTGCCAGCGGACTTTCCGGGACACCTACCTACGAGCAGTACTTC.

The gene calls are TRBV6-5 and TRBJ1-2; no firm D call. This CDR3 has 14 residues. Trimming shortened V by 6 bases and J by 5 bases, and 16 bases separated the two germline ends. Germline CDR1 and CDR2: MNHEY and SVGAGI. CDR3 amino acids: CASSLTEGSYGYTF. Here the CDR3 DNA reads TGTGCCAGCAGCCTTACGGAGGGCTCGTATGGCTACACCTTC.

The V and J genes are TRBV6-4 and TRBJ2-3; 9 bases agree with TRBD2. Unmatched junction bases numbered 5, after V lost 3 bases and J lost 1 base. The CDR3 is made up of 16 amino acids. The germline V gene has CDR1 MRHNA and CDR2 SNTAGT. This chain's CDR3 is CASSEGASGGTDTQYF. The CDR3 DNA sequence: TGTGCCAGCAGTGAAGGGGCTAGCGGGGGCACAGATACGCAGTATTTT.

The chain combines TRBV11-2 with TRBJ2-1, with 8 nucleotides matching TRBD1. V was pared by 6 bases and J by 9 bases, with 16 bases of the junction left unmatched. Germline V CDR1 and CDR2: SGHAT, FQNNGV. This CDR3 region has 16 residues. The CDR3 spells CASRPGQGFVYGEQFF. In DNA, the CDR3 is TGTGCCAGCAGACCTGGACAGGGTTTCGTTTATGGTGAGCAGTTCTTC.

J is TRBJ1-4 and V is TRBV15; 9 nucleotides agree with TRBD1. V was clipped by 3 bases and J by 5 bases; unmatched bases: 7. The CDR3 sequence is 16 residues long. The germline V gene encodes CDR1 LNHNV and CDR2 YYDKDF (reference sequence). CDR3 in DNA: TGTGCCACCAGCAGGGTACAGGGGGCAGGCAATGAAAAACTGTTTTTT. Amino acids: CATSRVQGAGNEKLFF.

V gene TRBV6-5 combines with J gene TRBJ1-2; D not certain. Germline assignment: CDR1 MNHEY and CDR2 SVGAGI. The CDR3 contains 14 residues. Trimming removed 2 bases at V and 4 bases at J, with 11 bases between. CDR3 region: CASSYSVSGYGYTF. Written as DNA, the CDR3 is TGTGCCAGCAGTTACAGCGTTTCTGGCTATGGCTACACCTTC.

This rearrangement joins TRBV6-6 to TRBJ1-3; the D is unclear. V was trimmed by 2 bases and J by 3 bases, leaving 8 bases between them. Looked up from germline, CDR1 is MNHNY and CDR2 is SVGAGI (reference sequence). The CDR3 is 14 amino acids. DNA for the CDR3: TGTGCCAGCAGTTACGATTTCGGTGGAAACACCATATATTTT. Its protein is CASSYDFGGNTIYF.

The chain carries TRBV18 and TRBJ2-7; the D gene is possibly TRBD1 (6 bases). The CDR3 is made up of 13 amino acids. Germline V gives CDR1 KGHSH, CDR2 LQKENI. Trimming took 4 bases from V and 3 from J, leaving 10 bases between them. DNA of the CDR3: TGTGCCAGCTCACAGGGACACCTCTACGAGCAGTACTTC. It yields the protein CASSQGHLYEQYF.

V usage is TRBV7-3 and J usage is TRBJ2-7, with TRBD2 matching 9 bases. The CDR3 contains 15 residues. The germline gives CDR1 SGHTA, CDR2 FQGTGA. V gave up 5 bases and J gave up 2 bases; unmatched junction bases: 7. CDR3 amino acids: CASSPSGGPPYEQYF. The CDR3 nucleotides are TGTGCCAGCAGCCCCAGCGGGGGGCCCCCCTACGAGCAGTACTTC.

This chain joins TRBV6-6 and TRBJ1-1; D is perhaps TRBD1 (5 bases). There are 15 residues in the CDR3. Germline V gives CDR1 MNHNY, CDR2 SVGAGI (reference sequence). V dropped 7 bases and J dropped 7 bases, with 22 bases sitting between them. This CDR3 reads CASTGWGRAGVEAFF. The CDR3 bases are TGTGCCAGCACCGGATGGGGTCGGGCGGGGGTTGAAGCTTTCTTT.